This T cell receptor (beta chain) was captured in a study of blood T cell repertoires in COVID-19. Turning to the study itself: Acute and convalescent COVID-19 specimens originated in the United States, Italy and Spain. The analysed material was cDNA or gDNA that came from T cells, B-cell-depleted T cells, or PBMCs.

In the authors' workflow: Amplification of reference gene primers was used by the study to estimate nucleated cell counts. Measured with immunoSEQ multiplex PCR; TCRdb has only the in-frame clones, and not every one. V and J calls and clone size follow that table, whereas D and trimming were derived from the DNA. The sample records 110,000 to 150,000 clones, roughly 84% being singletons. In germline, CDR1 is SGHAT, CDR2 FQDESV (reference sequence). V lost 1 base and J lost 5, with 14 bases in between. This CDR3 has 15 residues. Sequenced material: peripheral blood. This TCR derives from a human donor in a cohort sampled during active COVID-19. V and J are TRBV11-1 and TRBJ1-1; tentatively, D is TRBD1 (6 bases). The CDR3 region has the DNA TGTGCCAGCAGCTTAGAAGGGGGGGCTGGAACTGAAGCTTTCTTT. It codes for CASSLEGGAGTEAFF.